The 8 T cell receptor beta chains listed next were all sequenced from one sample in a study of T cell changes during pregnancy in multiple sclerosis. Method: immunoSEQ multiplex PCR; TCRdb's copy keeps in-frame clones and lacks some. The sample has 25,000 to 35,000 clones; roughly 94% are singletons. The sample was peripheral blood, taken in the first trimester of pregnancy. The receptors here all came from a female donor in good health, enrolled as a control in a pregnancy study.

The V call is TRBV18, the J call TRBJ1-3; TRBD1 agrees at 8 bases. The CDR3 runs to 17 residues. Per the germline V gene, CDR1 is KGHSH and CDR2 is LQKENI. The ends lost 3 bases at V and 0 bases at J; junction bases unmatched: 7. CDR3 DNA: TGTGCCAGCTCACCCCAGACAGGGGCCATCTCTGGAAACACCATATATTTT. This translates into CASSPQTGAISGNTIYF. The whole variable domain, filled in from reference TRBV18 and TRBJ1-3, reads NAGVMQNPRHLVRRRGQEARLRCSPMKGHSHVYWYRQLPEEGLKFMVYLQKENIIDESGMPKERFSAEFPKEGPSILRIQQVVRGDSAAYFCASSPQTGAISGNTIYFGEGSWLTVV.

The V call is TRBV18, the J call TRBJ2-1, with 7 bases lining up with TRBD2. Germline CDR1 and CDR2: KGHSH and LQKENI. Germline trimming cut 3 bases from V and 3 bases from J; bases unmatched to any gene: 5. CDR3 length equals 15 residues. CDR3 loop: CASSPLGGIYNEQFF. The CDR3 nucleotides are TGTGCCAGCTCACCCCTCGGGGGGATCTACAATGAGCAGTTCTTC.

The rearrangement joins TRBV2 to TRBJ1-2; 10 bases fit TRBD1. V lost 5 bases and J lost 3; bases outside the gene matches: 3. The CDR3 spans 14 residues. Looked up from germline, CDR1 is SNHLY and CDR2 is FYNNEI. CDR3 residues: CASSYGTGDYGYTF. For the CDR3, the DNA is TGTGCCAGCAGTTACGGGACAGGGGACTATGGCTACACCTTC.

V is TRBV4-2 and J is TRBJ1-2; the D gene is possibly TRBD1 (5 bases). The CDR3 covers 15 residues. From germline, CDR1 is LGHNA and CDR2 YNFKEQ. Trimming took off 0 bases at V and 7 bases at J, with 15 bases between the two ends. The CDR3 spells CASSQETAPGSGYTF. Here the CDR3 DNA reads TGTGCCAGCAGCCAAGAGACAGCCCCAGGATCTGGCTACACCTTC.

The rearrangement joins TRBV18 to TRBJ2-7; a weak D match, TRBD1 (5 bases). Germline V gene sequence: CDR1 KGHSH, CDR2 LQKENI. Trimming cost V 3 bases and J 5 bases, with 17 bases left between them. The CDR3 length is 15 residues. Written as DNA, the CDR3 is TGTGCCAGCTCACCTCAGGGTACCGATTCCCACGAGCAGTACTTC. Translated: CASSPQGTDSHEQYF.

The CDR3 region is CASSAGTGGRNYGYTF. The CDR3 DNA sequence: TGTGCCAGTAGTGCCGGGACAGGGGGCCGAAACTATGGCTACACCTTC. The chain carries TRBV19 and TRBJ1-2; TRBD1 matches 12 bases. This CDR3 comprises 16 residues. The germline gives CDR1 LNHDA, CDR2 SQIVND (reference sequence). Germline trimming cut 5 bases from V and 2 bases from J; bases unmatched to any gene: 6.

The count of this clone is one. This chain connects TRBV5-1 to TRBJ2-7; 11 nucleotides match TRBD2. V shed 0 bases, J shed 4 bases, and the junction held 3 bases outside the gene matches. This CDR3 spans 15 amino acids. Germline CDR1 SGHRS, CDR2 YFSETQ. Here the CDR3 reads CASSLAGTSGYEQYF. DNA for the CDR3: TGCGCCAGCAGCTTGGCCGGGACTAGCGGTTACGAGCAGTACTTC.

This sequence joins TRBV7-9 and TRBJ1-4; D may be TRBD1 (6 bases). There are 15 residues in the CDR3. V gave up 5 bases and J gave up 8 bases, with 18 bases separating them. From germline, CDR1 is SEHNR and CDR2 FQNEAQ (reference sequence). In DNA form, the CDR3 reads TGTGCCAGCAGCGATCTCGACAGGCCTCCCGAAAAACTGTTTTTT. As protein: CASSDLDRPPEKLFF.